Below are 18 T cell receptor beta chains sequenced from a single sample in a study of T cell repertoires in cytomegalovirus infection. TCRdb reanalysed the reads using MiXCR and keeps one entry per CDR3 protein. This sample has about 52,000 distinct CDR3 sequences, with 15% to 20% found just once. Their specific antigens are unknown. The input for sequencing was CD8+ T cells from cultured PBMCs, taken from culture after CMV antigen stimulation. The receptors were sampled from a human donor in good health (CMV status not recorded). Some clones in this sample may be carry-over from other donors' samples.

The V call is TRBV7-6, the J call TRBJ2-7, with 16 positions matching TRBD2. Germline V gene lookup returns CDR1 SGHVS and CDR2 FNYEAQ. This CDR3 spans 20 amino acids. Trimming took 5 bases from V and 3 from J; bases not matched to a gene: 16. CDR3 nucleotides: TGTGCCAGCAGCCCGGACACCGGGACTAGCGGGGGGGATCCTTTCTACGAGCAGTACTTC. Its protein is CASSPDTGTSGGDPFYEQYF. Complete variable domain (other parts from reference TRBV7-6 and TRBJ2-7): GAGVSQSPRYKVTKRGQDVALRCDPISGHVSLYWYRQALGQGPEFLTYFNYEAQQDKSGLPNDRFSAERPEGSISTLTIQRTEQRDSAMYRCASSPDTGTSGGDPFYEQYFGPGTRLTVT.

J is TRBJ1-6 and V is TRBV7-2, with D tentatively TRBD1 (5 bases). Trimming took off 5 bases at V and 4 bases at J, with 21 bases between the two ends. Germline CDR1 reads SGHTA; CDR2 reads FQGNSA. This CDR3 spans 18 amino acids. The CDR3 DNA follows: TGTGCCAGCAGCAATAAGGACACCTTCCTTGGATATAATTCACCCCTCCACTTT. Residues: CASSNKDTFLGYNSPLHF.

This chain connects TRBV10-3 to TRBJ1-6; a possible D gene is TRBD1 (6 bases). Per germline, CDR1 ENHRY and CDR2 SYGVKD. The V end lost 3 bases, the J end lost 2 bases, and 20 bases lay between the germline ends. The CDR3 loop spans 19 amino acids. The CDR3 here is CAISDIWRGERAYNSPLHF. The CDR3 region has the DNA TGTGCCATCAGTGATATTTGGAGGGGGGAAAGGGCCTATAATTCACCCCTCCACTTT.

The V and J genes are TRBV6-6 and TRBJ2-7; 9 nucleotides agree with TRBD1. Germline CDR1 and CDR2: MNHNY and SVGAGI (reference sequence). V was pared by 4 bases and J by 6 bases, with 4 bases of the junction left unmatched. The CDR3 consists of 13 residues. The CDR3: CASSSGTGSEQYF. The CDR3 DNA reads TGTGCCAGCAGTTCCGGGACAGGGAGCGAGCAGTACTTC.

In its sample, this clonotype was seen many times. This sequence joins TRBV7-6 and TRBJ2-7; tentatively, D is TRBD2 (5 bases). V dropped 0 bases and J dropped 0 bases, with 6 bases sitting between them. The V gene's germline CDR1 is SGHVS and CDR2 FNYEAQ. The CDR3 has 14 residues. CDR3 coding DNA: TGTGCCAGCAGCTTAGCCGGGAACTCCTACGAGCAGTACTTC. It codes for CASSLAGNSYEQYF.

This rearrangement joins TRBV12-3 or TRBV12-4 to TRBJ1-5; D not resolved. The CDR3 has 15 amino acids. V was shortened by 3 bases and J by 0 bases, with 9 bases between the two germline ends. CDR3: CASSFGSSSNQPQHF. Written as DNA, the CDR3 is TGTGCCAGCAGTTTCGGCAGTTCTAGCAATCAGCCCCAGCATTTT.

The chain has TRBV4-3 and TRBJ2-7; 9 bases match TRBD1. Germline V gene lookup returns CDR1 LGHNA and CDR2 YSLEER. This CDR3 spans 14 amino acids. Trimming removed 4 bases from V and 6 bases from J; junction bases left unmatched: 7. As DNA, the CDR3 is TGCGCCAGCAGCCCGAGGGACAGGGTTGGCGAGCAGTACTTC. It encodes CASSPRDRVGEQYF.

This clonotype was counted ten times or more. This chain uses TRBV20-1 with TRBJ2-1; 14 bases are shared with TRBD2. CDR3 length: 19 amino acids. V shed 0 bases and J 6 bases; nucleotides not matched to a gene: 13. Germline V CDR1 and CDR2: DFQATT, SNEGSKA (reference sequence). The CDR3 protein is CSAREASGTSGGLTNEQFF. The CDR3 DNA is TGCAGTGCTAGAGAGGCGTCCGGGACTAGCGGGGGATTGACCAATGAGCAGTTCTTC.

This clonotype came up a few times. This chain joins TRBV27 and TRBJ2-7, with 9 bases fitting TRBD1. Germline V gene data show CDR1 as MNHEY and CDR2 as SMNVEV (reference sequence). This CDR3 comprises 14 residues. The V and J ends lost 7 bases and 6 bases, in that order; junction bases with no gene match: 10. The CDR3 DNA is TGTGCCAGCACCCTTCGGACAGGGGACGGCGAGCAGTACTTC. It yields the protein CASTLRTGDGEQYF.

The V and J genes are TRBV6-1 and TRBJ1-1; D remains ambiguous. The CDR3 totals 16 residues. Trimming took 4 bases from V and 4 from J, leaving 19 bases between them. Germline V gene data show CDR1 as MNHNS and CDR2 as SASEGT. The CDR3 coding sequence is TGTGCCAGCAGTGTGTTAGACTTCGCGGATCGCACTGAAGCTTTCTTT. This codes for CASSVLDFADRTEAFF.

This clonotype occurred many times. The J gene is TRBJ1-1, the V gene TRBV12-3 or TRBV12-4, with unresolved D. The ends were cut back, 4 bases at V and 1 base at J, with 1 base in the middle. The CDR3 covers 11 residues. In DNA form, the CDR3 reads TGTGCCAGCAGTTCGAACACTGAAGCTTTCTTT. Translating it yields CASSSNTEAFF.

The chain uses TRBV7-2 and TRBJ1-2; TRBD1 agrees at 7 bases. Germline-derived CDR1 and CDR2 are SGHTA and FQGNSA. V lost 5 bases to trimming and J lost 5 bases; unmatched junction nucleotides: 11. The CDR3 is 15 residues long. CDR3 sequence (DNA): TGTGCCAGCAGCGAATCCGGGACAGAACATTATGGCTACACCTTC. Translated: CASSESGTEHYGYTF.

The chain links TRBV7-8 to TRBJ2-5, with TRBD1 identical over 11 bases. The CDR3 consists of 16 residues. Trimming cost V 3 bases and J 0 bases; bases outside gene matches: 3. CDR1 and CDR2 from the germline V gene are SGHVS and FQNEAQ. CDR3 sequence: CASSFRTGGYQETQYF. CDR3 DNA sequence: TGTGCCAGCAGCTTTCGGACAGGGGGCTACCAAGAGACCCAGTACTTC.

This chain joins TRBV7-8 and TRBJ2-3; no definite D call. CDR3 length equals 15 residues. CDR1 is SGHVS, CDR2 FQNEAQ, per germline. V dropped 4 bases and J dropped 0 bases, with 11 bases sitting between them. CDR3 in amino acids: CASSSPPTSTDTQYF. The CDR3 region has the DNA TGTGCCAGCAGCTCACCTCCGACCAGCACAGATACGCAGTATTTT. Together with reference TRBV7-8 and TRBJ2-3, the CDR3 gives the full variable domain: GAGVSQSPRYKVAKRGQDVALRCDPISGHVSLFWYQQALGQGPEFLTYFQNEAQLDKSGLPSDRFFAERPEGSVSTLKIQRTQQEDSAVYLCASSSPPTSTDTQYFGPGTRLTVL.

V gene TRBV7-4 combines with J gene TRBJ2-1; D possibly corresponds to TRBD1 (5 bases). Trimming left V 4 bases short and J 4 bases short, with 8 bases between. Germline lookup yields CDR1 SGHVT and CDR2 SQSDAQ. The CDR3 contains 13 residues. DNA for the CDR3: TGTGCCAGCAGCTCAACAGGTTACAATGAGCAGTTCTTC. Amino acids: CASSSTGYNEQFF.

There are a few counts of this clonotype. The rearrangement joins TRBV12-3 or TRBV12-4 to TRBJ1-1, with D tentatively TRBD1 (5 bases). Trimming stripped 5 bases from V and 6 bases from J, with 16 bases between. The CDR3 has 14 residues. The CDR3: CASSILGPGAEAFF. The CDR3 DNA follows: TGTGCCAGCAGTATTTTAGGACCGGGGGCTGAAGCTTTCTTT.

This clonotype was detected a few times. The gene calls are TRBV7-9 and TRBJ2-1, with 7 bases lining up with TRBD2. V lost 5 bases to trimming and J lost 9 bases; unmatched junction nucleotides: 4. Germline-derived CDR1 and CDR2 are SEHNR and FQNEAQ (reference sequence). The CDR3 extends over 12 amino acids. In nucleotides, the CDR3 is TGTGCCAGCAGCAGGGAGGGCCGTGAGCAGTTCTTC. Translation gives CASSREGREQFF.

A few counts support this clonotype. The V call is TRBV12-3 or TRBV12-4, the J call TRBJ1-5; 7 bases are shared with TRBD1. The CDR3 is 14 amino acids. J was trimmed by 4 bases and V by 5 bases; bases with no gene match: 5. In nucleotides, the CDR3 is TGTGCCAGCAGTGAGGGGGCAGAGAATCAGCCCCAGCATTTT. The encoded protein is CASSEGAENQPQHF.